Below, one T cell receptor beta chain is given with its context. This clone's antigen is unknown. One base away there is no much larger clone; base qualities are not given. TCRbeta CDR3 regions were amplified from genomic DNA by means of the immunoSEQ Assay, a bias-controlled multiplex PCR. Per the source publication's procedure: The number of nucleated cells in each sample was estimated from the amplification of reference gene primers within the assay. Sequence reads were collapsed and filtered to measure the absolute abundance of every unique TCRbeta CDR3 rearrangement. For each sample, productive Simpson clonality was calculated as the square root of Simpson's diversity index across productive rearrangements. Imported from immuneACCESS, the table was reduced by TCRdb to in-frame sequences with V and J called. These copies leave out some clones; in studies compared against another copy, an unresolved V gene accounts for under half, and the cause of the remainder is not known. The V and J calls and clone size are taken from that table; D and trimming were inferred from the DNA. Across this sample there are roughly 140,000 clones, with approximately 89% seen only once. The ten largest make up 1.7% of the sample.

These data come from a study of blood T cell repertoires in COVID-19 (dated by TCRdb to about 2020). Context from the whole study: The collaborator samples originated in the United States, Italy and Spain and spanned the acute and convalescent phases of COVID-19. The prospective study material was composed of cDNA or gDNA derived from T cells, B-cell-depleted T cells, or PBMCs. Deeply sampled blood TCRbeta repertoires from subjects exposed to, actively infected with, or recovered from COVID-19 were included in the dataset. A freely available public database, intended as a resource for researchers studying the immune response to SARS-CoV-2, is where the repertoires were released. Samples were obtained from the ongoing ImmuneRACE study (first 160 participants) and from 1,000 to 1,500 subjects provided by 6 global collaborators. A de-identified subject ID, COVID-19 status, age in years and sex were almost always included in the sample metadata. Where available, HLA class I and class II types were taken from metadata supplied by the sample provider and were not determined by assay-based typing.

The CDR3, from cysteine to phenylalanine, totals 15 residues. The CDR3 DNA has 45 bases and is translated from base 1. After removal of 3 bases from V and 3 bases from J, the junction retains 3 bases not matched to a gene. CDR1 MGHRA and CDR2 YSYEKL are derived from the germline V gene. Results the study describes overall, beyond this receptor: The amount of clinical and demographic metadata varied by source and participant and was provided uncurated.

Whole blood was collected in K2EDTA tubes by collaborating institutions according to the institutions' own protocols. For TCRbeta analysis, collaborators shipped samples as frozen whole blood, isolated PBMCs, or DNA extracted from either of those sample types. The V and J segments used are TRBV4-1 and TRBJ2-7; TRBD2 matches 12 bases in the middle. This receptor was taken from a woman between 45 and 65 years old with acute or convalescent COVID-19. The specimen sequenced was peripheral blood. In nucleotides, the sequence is TGCGCCAGCAGCCAGGGACTAGCGGGTGTCTACGAGCAGTACTTC. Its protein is CASSQGLAGVYEQYF.